This TCR beta chain originates from a study of blood T cell repertoires in COVID-19. At the level of the study: Acute-phase and convalescent COVID-19 samples originated in the United States, Italy and Spain. In each case, the material was cDNA or gDNA derived from T cells, B-cell-depleted T cells, or PBMCs.

The CDR3 totals 16 residues. Trimming took 4 bases from V and 1 from J, leaving 14 bases between them. Germline CDR1 reads MNHNS; CDR2 reads SASEGT. Per the original methods: Researchers report that nucleated cell counts were estimated from reference gene primer amplification. TCRdb's copy holds only in-frame clones and misses some; the assay was immunoSEQ multiplex PCR. V and J calls and clone size are given by that table; D and trimming were obtained from the DNA. The table has approximately 170,000 clones, more than 85% seen once. Sequencing used peripheral blood. This sequence joins TRBV6-1 and TRBJ2-1; D perhaps matches TRBD1 (6 bases). The clonotype comes from a woman in her sixties or seventies with COVID-19, enrolled during active disease. For the CDR3, the DNA is TGTGCCAGCAGTGGGGGGACAACCCCTTCCTACAATGAGCAGTTCTTC. Translation gives CASSGGTTPSYNEQFF.